Presented here are 24 T cell receptor beta chains from one specimen sequenced in a study of T cell changes during pregnancy in multiple sclerosis. This table comes from immunoSEQ multiplex PCR, and its TCRdb copy is limited to in-frame clones, with some not included. The table lists about 65,000 clones, 85% to 95% of them singletons, with roughly 3% in the top ten. The specimen comprised CD8+ T cells from peripheral blood mononuclear cells, sampled in the third trimester of pregnancy. These receptors were obtained from a female donor in good health, enrolled as a control in a pregnancy study.

The chain combines TRBV6-5 with TRBJ2-1; 8 bases map to TRBD1. Losses at the gene ends were 4 bases for V and 5 bases for J; bases not matched to a gene: 7. The CDR3 consists of 15 residues. The V gene's germline CDR1 is MNHEY and CDR2 SVGAGI. For the CDR3, the DNA is TGTGCCAGCAGTTCAGGACAGGGACCTAACAATGAGCAGTTCTTC. This codes for CASSSGQGPNNEQFF.

This clone was recorded once. The chain has TRBV27 and TRBJ2-7, with D possibly being TRBD2 (6 bases). Trimming left V 7 bases short and J 4 bases short, with 11 bases between. CDR1 MNHEY and CDR2 SMNVEV come from the germline V gene (reference sequence). CDR3 size: 12 residues. The CDR3 sequence: CASKAAGYEQYF. DNA for the CDR3: TGTGCCAGCAAAGCTGCGGGGTACGAGCAGTACTTC.

This chain joins TRBV4-2 and TRBJ2-1, with 9 bases identical to TRBD2. The germline CDR1 and CDR2 sequences are LGHNA and YNFKEQ. The CDR3 contains 16 residues. Trimming removed 0 bases from V and 7 bases from J; junction bases left unmatched: 7. CDR3 protein: CASSQDLASGVNEQFF. CDR3 DNA sequence: TGTGCCAGCAGCCAAGATCTGGCTAGCGGGGTAAATGAGCAGTTCTTC.

The chain joins TRBV4-2 to TRBJ1-1; tentatively, D is TRBD1 (6 bases). The CDR3 contains 15 residues. V lost 5 bases to trimming and J lost 2 bases, with 15 bases between them. Germline values: CDR1 LGHNA, CDR2 YNFKEQ. DNA for the CDR3: TGTGCCAGCAGCAAACCAGGACAGACAAACACTGAAGCTTTCTTT. The encoded protein is CASSKPGQTNTEAFF.

The chain employs TRBV6-4 and TRBJ2-3, with 9 bases that match TRBD2. J was trimmed by 4 bases and V by 3 bases; bases with no gene match: 2. Germline lookup yields CDR1 MRHNA and CDR2 SNTAGT. The CDR3 contains 14 residues. CDR3 nucleotide sequence: TGTGCCAGCAGTGAACTAGCGGGTCCAGATACGCAGTATTTT. This encodes CASSELAGPDTQYF.

The chain uses TRBV7-3 and TRBJ1-1; TRBD1 is a possible D gene (6 bases). V lost 6 bases and J lost 10, with 12 bases in between. CDR1 and CDR2 (germline): SGHTA, FQGTGA. The CDR3 contains 11 residues. This CDR3 reads CASREQGVAFF. DNA for the CDR3: TGTGCCAGCAGGGAACAGGGAGTAGCTTTCTTT.

The chain is built from TRBV6-5 and TRBJ1-2; TRBD1 matches at 9 bases. J lost 6 bases, V lost 4 bases, and 3 bases had no gene match. The CDR3 is 13 amino acids. Germline V lookup: CDR1 MNHEY, CDR2 SVGAGI. CDR3: CASSSTGGDGYTF. CDR3 sequence (DNA): TGTGCCAGCAGTTCTACAGGGGGCGATGGCTACACCTTC.

The chain joins TRBV14 to TRBJ2-5; D gene uncertain. The CDR3 totals 16 residues. Trimming left V 3 bases short and J 2 bases short, with 16 bases between. From germline, CDR1 is SGHDN and CDR2 FVKESK. CDR3 coding DNA: TGTGCCAGCAGCCAGCCAGACGACGGAGCTCAAGAGACCCAGTACTTC. Translating it yields CASSQPDDGAQETQYF. Combining the CDR3 with reference TRBV14 and TRBJ2-5 gives the whole variable domain EAGVTQFPSHSVIEKGQTVTLRCDPISGHDNLYWYRRVMGKEIKFLLHFVKESKQDESGMPNNRFLAERTGGTYSTLKVQPAELEDSGVYFCASSQPDDGAQETQYFGPGTRLLVL.

The V and J genes are TRBV7-9 and TRBJ1-3; D not resolved. CDR1 is SEHNR and CDR2 is FQNEAQ in the germline V gene (reference sequence). The CDR3 length is 17 residues. V was trimmed by 4 bases and J by 4 bases, leaving 20 bases between them. CDR3 bases: TGTGCCAGCAGCTCAGCCCTAGAATCCAAGCAGGGAAACACCATATATTTT. This translates into CASSSALESKQGNTIYF.

The genes are TRBV2 and TRBJ2-5; 15 bases are a match to TRBD2. V lost 6 bases to trimming and J lost 5 bases; unmatched junction nucleotides: 1. Germline CDR1 and CDR2: SNHLY and FYNNEI. The CDR3 sequence is 14 residues long. The CDR3 sequence is CASRGLAGGETQYF. The CDR3 nucleotides are TGTGCCAGCAGGGGACTAGCGGGGGGTGAGACCCAGTACTTC.

The chain combines TRBV5-4 with TRBJ2-1; D call uncertain. CDR1 is SGHNT, CDR2 YYREEE, per germline (reference sequence). CDR3 size: 11 residues. Trimming cost V 5 bases and J 7 bases, with 7 bases left between them. This CDR3 is CASRGQNEQFF. CDR3 sequence (DNA): TGTGCCAGCAGGGGCCAAAATGAGCAGTTCTTC.

The rearrangement links TRBV7-2 to TRBJ1-2; D call uncertain. V lost 5 bases, J lost 0 bases, and 10 bases lay in between. The germline gives CDR1 SGHTA, CDR2 FQGNSA. This CDR3 is 14 amino acids long. As DNA, the CDR3 is TGTGCCAGCAGCCCCACGGTAGCTAACTATGGCTACACCTTC. Its protein is CASSPTVANYGYTF. The whole variable domain, remainder taken from reference TRBV7-2 and TRBJ1-2, is GAGVSQSPSNKVTEKGKDVELRCDPISGHTALYWYRQSLGQGLEFLIYFQGNSAPDKSGLPSDRFSAERTGGSVSTLTIQRTQQEDSAVYLCASSPTVANYGYTFGSGTRLTVV.

This chain uses TRBV4-2 with TRBJ1-6; 8 positions match TRBD1. CDR1 is LGHNA and CDR2 is YNFKEQ in the germline V gene. The CDR3 is 15 residues long. V lost 0 bases, J lost 9 bases, and 4 bases stayed unmatched. CDR3 loop: CASSQDQDRASPLHF. CDR3 sequence (DNA): TGTGCCAGCAGCCAAGATCAGGACAGGGCTTCACCCCTCCACTTT.

The chain carries TRBV18 and TRBJ1-1; D is perhaps TRBD1 (5 bases). Trimming pared 4 bases from V and 4 bases from J, leaving 22 bases between. The CDR3 is 17 residues long. Germline V gene sequence: CDR1 KGHSH, CDR2 LQKENI. This CDR3 reads CASSRTGTQGIGTEAFF. CDR3 nucleotides: TGTGCCAGCTCACGAACCGGGACTCAAGGTATAGGCACTGAAGCTTTCTTT.

The chain employs TRBV4-2 and TRBJ2-7; tentatively, D is TRBD1 (6 bases). CDR1 and CDR2 (germline): LGHNA, YNFKEQ. This CDR3 comprises 12 residues. The V and J ends lost 4 bases and 4 bases respectively, with 8 bases between them. The CDR3 DNA follows: TGTGCCAGCAGCCCAACAGGGTACGAGCAGTACTTC. The encoded protein is CASSPTGYEQYF.

This clone was picked up one time. V is TRBV6-4 and J is TRBJ2-1, with 10 bases identical to TRBD2. There are 14 residues in the CDR3. Germline CDR1 reads MRHNA; CDR2 reads SNTAGT. Trimming removed 0 bases from V and 14 bases from J; junction bases left unmatched: 7. The CDR3 is CASSDSSGGDVKFF. In DNA, the CDR3 is TGTGCCAGCAGTGACTCGAGCGGGGGGGACGTTAAGTTCTTC.

The chain has TRBV12-5 and TRBJ2-3; 7 bases are shared with TRBD2. CDR1 and CDR2 (germline): LGHNT, FRNRAP. With 6 bases clipped from V and 4 bases from J, the junction kept 10 bases outside the gene matches. The CDR3 extends over 15 amino acids. CDR3 loop: CASGPGGGSADTQYF. For the CDR3, the DNA is TGTGCTAGTGGCCCGGGCGGGGGTAGCGCAGATACGCAGTATTTT.

V usage is TRBV7-2 and J usage is TRBJ2-1, with D possibly TRBD1 on 6 matching bases. This CDR3 contains 14 residues. Germline CDR1 reads SGHTA; CDR2 reads FQGNSA. The germline V and J ends were trimmed by 4 bases and 9 bases, with 16 bases remaining between them. CDR3 sequence reads: CASSSTGPNGEQFF. The CDR3 DNA is TGTGCCAGCAGCTCCACAGGGCCCAATGGTGAGCAGTTCTTC.

The chain links TRBV7-9 to TRBJ1-4; D gene unclear. This CDR3 spans 16 amino acids. Germline CDR1 is SEHNR and CDR2 is FQNEAQ (reference sequence). V was trimmed by 3 bases and J by 5 bases, leaving 16 bases between them. In DNA form, the CDR3 reads TGTGCCAGCAGCTTCGGTCCGAGGGATTTGAATGAAAAACTGTTTTTT. As protein: CASSFGPRDLNEKLFF.

The chain combines TRBV6-5 with TRBJ1-5; a possible D gene is TRBD1 (6 bases). From germline, CDR1 is MNHEY and CDR2 SVGAGI. V lost 4 bases to trimming and J lost 0 bases, with 10 bases between them. This CDR3 has 15 amino acids. CDR3 in DNA: TGTGCCAGCAGTTGGACAGATGATAGCAATCAGCCCCAGCATTTT. Translating it yields CASSWTDDSNQPQHF.

This chain uses TRBV19 with TRBJ2-1, with TRBD2 matching 8 bases. CDR1 is LNHDA and CDR2 is SQIVND in the germline V gene (reference sequence). The CDR3 sequence is 13 residues long. This chain's CDR3 is CAARGGQYNEQFF. The CDR3, as DNA: TGTGCAGCCCGGGGGGGACAATACAATGAGCAGTTCTTC.

The V call is TRBV7-8, the J call TRBJ2-2; TRBD1 agrees at 12 bases. J was trimmed by 3 bases and V by 5 bases; bases with no gene match: 1. The V gene's germline CDR1 is SGHVS and CDR2 FQNEAQ. The CDR3 covers 15 residues. Written as DNA, the CDR3 is TGTGCCAGCAGCGGGACAGGGGGCCACACCGGGGAGCTGTTTTTT. This sequence encodes CASSGTGGHTGELFF.

This sequence joins TRBV7-9 and TRBJ1-1; TRBD1 aligns across 7 bases. The CDR3 has 13 amino acids. Germline trimming cut 5 bases from V and 7 bases from J; bases unmatched to any gene: 7. CDR1 and CDR2 from the germline V gene are SEHNR and FQNEAQ (reference sequence). CDR3 DNA sequence: TGTGCCAGCAGCATATCACAGGGGTTTGAAGCTTTCTTT. Encoded protein: CASSISQGFEAFF.

V and J are TRBV7-2 and TRBJ2-2; 7 bases agree with TRBD1. From germline, CDR1 is SGHTA and CDR2 FQGNSA. The CDR3 is 16 amino acids. V lost 4 bases and J lost 0; bases outside the gene matches: 5. Here the CDR3 DNA reads TGTGCCAGCAGCTCCCGGGACAGTACGAACACCGGGGAGCTGTTTTTT. As protein: CASSSRDSTNTGELFF.